This entry features one T cell receptor (beta chain) sequence. This sample was included in a study of response to subunit inactivated influenza vaccine. V lost 3 bases and J 4 bases, leaving 15 bases between the germline ends. The CDR3 extends over 15 amino acids. TCRdb reanalysed the RT-PCR reads using MiXCR and keeps one entry per CDR3 protein. The data contain fewer than 350,000 distinct CDR3 sequences, 21% of them singletons. V usage is TRBV12-3 or TRBV12-4 and J usage is TRBJ1-2; D perhaps matches TRBD1 (6 bases). The sample here was PBMCs from blood, taken 21 months after vaccination. This TCR was recovered from a man between 50 and 69 years old who received an inactivated influenza vaccine. The CDR3 loop reads CASSFGGGAGYGYTF. The CDR3 nucleotides are TGTGCCAGCAGTTTCGGGGGCGGGGCGGGCTATGGCTACACCTTC.